These T cell receptor beta chains were read from a single sample in a study of blood T cell repertoires in COVID-19. Assay: immunoSEQ multiplex PCR; the TCRdb copy retains only in-frame clones and omits some. The sample lists 120,000 to 150,000 clones, around 84% occurring once. The sequenced sample was peripheral blood. The receptors were gathered from a human donor in a cohort sampled during active COVID-19. Both conserved end residues are part of each CDR3. D genes are given only for firm matches. Where a row states a size, it is once, few, many or the class of an expanded clone; other rows omit it.

TRBD2 | TRBJ2-5 | . | TRBV6-2/TRBV6-3 | CASSPRTSGGYQETQYF | TGTGCCAGCAGTCCGCGGACTAGCGGGGGGTACCAAGAGACCCAGTACTTC
TRBD2 | TRBJ2-3 | . | TRBV7-2 | CASSYRVVAGGQAYF | TGTGCCAGCAGCTACAGGGTAGTAGCGGGGGGGCAGGCGTATTTT
. | TRBJ1-6 | . | TRBV25-1 | CASSGFTGHSYNSPLHF | TGTGCCAGCAGTGGGTTTACAGGCCACTCCTATAATTCACCCCTCCACTTT
. | TRBJ1-1 | few | TRBV6-5 | CASSSRARENTEAFF | TGTGCCAGCAGTTCCAGGGCCAGGGAAAACACTGAAGCTTTCTTT
TRBD1 | TRBJ2-2 | . | TRBV2 | CASSGQGVGELFF | TGTGCCAGCAGTGGACAGGGGGTCGGGGAGCTGTTTTTT
TRBD1 | TRBJ2-1 | . | TRBV27 | CASRGGDRYYNEQFF | TGTGCCAGCAGGGGTGGGGACAGATACTACAATGAGCAGTTCTTC
TRBD1 | TRBJ2-5 | . | TRBV6-5 | CASSLDRRAQYF | TGTGCCAGCAGTTTGGACAGGAGAGCCCAGTACTTC
TRBD1 | TRBJ1-5 | once | TRBV19 | CASSPLRQGRNNQPQHF | TGTGCCAGTAGCCCCCTTCGACAGGGGCGAAACAATCAGCCCCAGCATTTT
TRBD1 | TRBJ2-5 | . | TRBV18 | CASSQGAVKETQYF | TGTGCCAGCTCTCAGGGGGCTGTGAAAGAGACCCAGTACTTC
TRBD1 | TRBJ1-1 | . | TRBV5-4 | CASSWTGSVTEAFF | TGTGCCAGCAGCTGGACAGGGTCGGTCACTGAAGCTTTCTTT
TRBD2 | TRBJ2-3 | . | TRBV6-2/TRBV6-3 | CASSRAGNTDTQYF | TGTGCCAGCAGCCGAGCGGGGAACACAGATACGCAGTATTTT
TRBD1 | TRBJ2-1 | . | TRBV11-2 | CASSKGQRYNEQFF | TGTGCCAGCAGCAAGGGACAGAGATACAATGAGCAGTTCTTC
. | TRBJ1-4 | . | TRBV7-2 | CASSPTWSGKLFF | TGTGCCAGCAGCCCTACTTGGAGTGGAAAACTGTTTTTT
. | TRBJ2-7 | . | TRBV5-1 | CASSLSLQDRNSYEQYF | TGCGCCAGCAGCCTTTCCCTTCAAGACAGAAATTCCTACGAGCAGTACTTC
. | TRBJ2-5 | . | TRBV6-5 | CASRMGSNQETQYF | TGTGCCAGCAGGATGGGGAGCAACCAAGAGACCCAGTACTTC
TRBD1 | TRBJ2-5 | . | TRBV4-2 | CASSQETDRGRETQYF | TGTGCCAGCAGCCAGGAAACGGACAGGGGGCGAGAGACCCAGTACTTC
. | TRBJ1-1 | . | TRBV4-1 | CASSQGGGAEAFF | TGCGCCAGCAGCCAAGGGGGCGGGGCTGAAGCTTTCTTT
. | TRBJ2-1 | . | TRBV7-2 | CASSPETSHNEQFF | TGTGCCAGCAGCCCCGAGACATCCCACAATGAGCAGTTCTTC
TRBD1 | TRBJ1-1 | . | TRBV7-2 | CASSPQGTVNTEAFF | TGTGCCAGCAGCCCCCAGGGGACAGTGAACACTGAAGCTTTCTTT